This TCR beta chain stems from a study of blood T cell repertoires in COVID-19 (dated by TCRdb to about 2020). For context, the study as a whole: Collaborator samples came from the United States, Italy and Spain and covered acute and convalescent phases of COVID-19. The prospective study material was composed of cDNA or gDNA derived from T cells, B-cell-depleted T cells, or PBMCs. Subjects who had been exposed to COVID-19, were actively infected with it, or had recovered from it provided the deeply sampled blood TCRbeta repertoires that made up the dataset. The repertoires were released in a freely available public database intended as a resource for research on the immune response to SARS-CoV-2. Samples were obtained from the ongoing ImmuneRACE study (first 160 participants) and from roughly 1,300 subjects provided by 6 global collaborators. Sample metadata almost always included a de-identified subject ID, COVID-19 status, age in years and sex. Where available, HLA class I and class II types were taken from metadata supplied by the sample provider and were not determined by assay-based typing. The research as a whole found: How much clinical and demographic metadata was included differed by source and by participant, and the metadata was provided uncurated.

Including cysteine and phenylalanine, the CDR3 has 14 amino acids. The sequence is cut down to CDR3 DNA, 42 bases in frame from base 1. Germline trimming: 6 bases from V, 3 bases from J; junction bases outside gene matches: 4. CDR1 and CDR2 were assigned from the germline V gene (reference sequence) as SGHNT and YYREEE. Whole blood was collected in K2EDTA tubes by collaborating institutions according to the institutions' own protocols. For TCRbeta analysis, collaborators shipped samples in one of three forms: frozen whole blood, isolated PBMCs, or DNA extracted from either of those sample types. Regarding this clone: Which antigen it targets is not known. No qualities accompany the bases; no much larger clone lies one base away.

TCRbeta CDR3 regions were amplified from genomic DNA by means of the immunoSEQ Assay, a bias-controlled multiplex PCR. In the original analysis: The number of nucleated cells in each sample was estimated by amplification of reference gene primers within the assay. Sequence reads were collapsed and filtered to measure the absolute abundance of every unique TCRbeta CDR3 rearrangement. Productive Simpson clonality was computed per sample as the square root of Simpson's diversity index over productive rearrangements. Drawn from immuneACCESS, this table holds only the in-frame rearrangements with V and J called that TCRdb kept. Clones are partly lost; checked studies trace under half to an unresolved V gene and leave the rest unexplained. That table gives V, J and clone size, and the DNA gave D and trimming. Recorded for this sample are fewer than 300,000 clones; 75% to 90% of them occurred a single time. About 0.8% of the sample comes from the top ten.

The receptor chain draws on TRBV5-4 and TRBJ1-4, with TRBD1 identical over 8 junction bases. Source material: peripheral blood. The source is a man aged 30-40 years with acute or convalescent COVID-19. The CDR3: CASTTGQANEKLFF. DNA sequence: TGTGCCAGCACCACGGGACAGGCTAATGAAAAACTGTTTTTT.